This TCR beta chain was identified in a study of blood T cells in healthy people across ages. The germline V gene has CDR1 SGHTA and CDR2 FQGNSA. After removal of 2 bases from V and 2 bases from J, the junction contained 6 bases not matched to a gene. The CDR3 extends over 16 amino acids. Primers used in a second PCR of roughly 7 to 12 cycles were a sample-barcoded 5' primer and a J-beta primer mix. TCRdb called the 5' RACE reads again in MiXCR, with one record for every CDR3 protein. The repertoire includes around 1,600,000 distinct CDR3 sequences, 42% of them detected once, and less than 5% sits in the top ten.

The rearrangement uses TRBV7-2 and TRBJ2-3; TRBD2 matches 8 bases. The sequenced sample consisted of blood. This sequence originates from a young woman in good health. The CDR3 protein is CASSLILLADTDTQYF. DNA of the CDR3: TGTGCCAGCAGCTTAATTTTACTAGCGGACACAGATACGCAGTATTTT.